Shown below are 9 T cell receptor beta chains from a single sample sequenced in a study of T cells in localized non-small cell lung cancer. Libraries were prepared by immunoSEQ multiplex PCR; TCRdb keeps only in-frame clonotypes and omits some of them. The table has about 24,000 clones, around nine tenths seen once. The specimen was peripheral blood, collected before any cancer treatment. Every receptor here comes from a man between 35 and 75 years old with stage I squamous cell lung carcinoma.

CDR3 sequence: CASREVGQIQPQHF. DNA for the CDR3: TGTGCCAGCAGGGAGGTCGGCCAGATTCAGCCCCAGCATTTT. The chain employs TRBV6-1 and TRBJ1-5; D uncertain. Trimming removed 6 bases at V and 6 bases at J, with 15 bases between. CDR1 is MNHNS, CDR2 SASEGT, per germline. CDR3 size: 14 residues.

V and J are TRBV28 and TRBJ2-7, with D tentatively TRBD2 (5 bases). V was trimmed by 10 bases and J by 2 bases, leaving 12 bases between them. In germline, CDR1 is MDHEN, CDR2 SYDVKM. This CDR3 region has 12 residues. CDR3 nucleotide sequence: TGTGCCACCACTCCGGGGACCTACGAGCAGTACTTC. This codes for CATTPGTYEQYF. The complete variable domain, with remaining parts taken from reference TRBV28 and TRBJ2-7, reads DVKVTQSSRYLVKRTGEKVFLECVQDMDHENMFWYRQDPGLGLRLIYFSYDVKMKEKGDIPEGYSVSREKKERFSLILESASTNQTSMYLCATTPGTYEQYFGPGTRLTVT.

This chain uses TRBV2 with TRBJ2-1; the match to TRBD1 covers 7 bases. The junction had 4 bases not matched to a gene; V was cut back by 5 bases and J by 6 bases. CDR3 length: 13 residues. In germline, CDR1 is SNHLY, CDR2 FYNNEI. CDR3 sequence: CASSYRGVNEQFF. In DNA, the CDR3 is TGTGCCAGCAGTTACAGGGGTGTCAATGAGCAGTTCTTC.

CDR3 DNA: TGCGCCAGCAGCCAAGCCACTGGTTACAATGAGCAGTTCTTC. It encodes CASSQATGYNEQFF. This chain connects TRBV4-1 to TRBJ2-1; D unresolved. Germline lookup yields CDR1 MGHRA and CDR2 YSYEKL. The V gene lost 1 base and the J gene lost 4 bases, with 8 bases spanning the gap. This CDR3 comprises 14 residues.

This clone came up a few times. The gene calls are TRBV6-1 and TRBJ1-3; D gene uncertain. This CDR3 comprises 14 residues. Trimming took 6 bases from V and 0 from J, leaving 9 bases between them. Germline V CDR1 and CDR2: MNHNS, SASEGT. The CDR3 here is CASRAPSSGNTIYF. DNA of the CDR3: TGTGCCAGCAGGGCCCCCAGCTCTGGAAACACCATATATTTT.

The chain joins TRBV25-1 to TRBJ1-3; D gene ambiguous. V lost 8 bases and J 5 bases, leaving 10 bases between the germline ends. Per the germline V gene, CDR1 is MGHDK and CDR2 is SYGVNS. This CDR3 has 12 residues. CDR3 residues: CASGEGRNTIYF. CDR3 DNA: TGTGCCAGCGGAGAGGGTAGAAACACCATATATTTT.

V and J are TRBV6-6 and TRBJ1-5; D remains ambiguous. Trimming left V 5 bases short and J 6 bases short, with 14 bases between. Germline CDR1 and CDR2: MNHNY and SVGAGI (reference sequence). The length of the CDR3 is 14 residues. The CDR3 loop reads CASSHRASVQPQHF. CDR3 DNA sequence: TGTGCCAGCAGTCACCGGGCCTCTGTTCAGCCCCAGCATTTT.

The chain links TRBV10-3 to TRBJ2-3, with 14 positions matching TRBD2. The CDR3 length is 16 residues. V trimming: 4 bases; J trimming: 5 bases; junction bases outside the gene matches: 5. The V gene's germline CDR1 is ENHRY and CDR2 SYGVKD. CDR3 in DNA: TGTGCCATCAGTGGGACTAGCGGGGGGCCGGGAGATACGCAGTATTTT. Residues: CAISGTSGGPGDTQYF.

This chain uses TRBV6-1 with TRBJ1-1; D is unclear. Trimming took off 4 bases at V and 2 bases at J, with 8 bases between the two ends. The CDR3 is 13 amino acids. In germline, CDR1 is MNHNS, CDR2 SASEGT. DNA of the CDR3: TGTGCCAGCAGTGCTTCCCTTAACACTGAAGCTTTCTTT. Translating it yields CASSASLNTEAFF.